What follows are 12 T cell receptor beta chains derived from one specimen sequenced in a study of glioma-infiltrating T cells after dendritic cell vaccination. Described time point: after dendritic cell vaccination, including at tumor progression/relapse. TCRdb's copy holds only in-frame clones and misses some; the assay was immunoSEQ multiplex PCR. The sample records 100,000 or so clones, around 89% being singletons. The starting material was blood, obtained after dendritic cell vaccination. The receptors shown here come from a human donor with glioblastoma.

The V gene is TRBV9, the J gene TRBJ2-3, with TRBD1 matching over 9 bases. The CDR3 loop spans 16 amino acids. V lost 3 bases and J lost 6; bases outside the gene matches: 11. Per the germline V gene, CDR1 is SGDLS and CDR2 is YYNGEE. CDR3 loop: CASSGHPGQGLDTQYF. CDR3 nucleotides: TGTGCCAGCAGCGGACACCCGGGACAGGGATTGGATACGCAGTATTTT. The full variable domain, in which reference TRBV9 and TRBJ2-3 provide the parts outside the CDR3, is DSGVTQTPKHLITATGQRVTLRCSPRSGDLSVYWYQQSLDQGLQFLIQYYNGEERAKGNILERFSAQQFPDLHSELNLSSLELGDSALYFCASSGHPGQGLDTQYFGPGTRLTVL.

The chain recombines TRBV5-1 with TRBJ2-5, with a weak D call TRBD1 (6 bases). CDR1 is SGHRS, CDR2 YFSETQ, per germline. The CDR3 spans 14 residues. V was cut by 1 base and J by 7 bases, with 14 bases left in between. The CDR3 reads CASSLSQGIGTQYF. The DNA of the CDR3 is TGCGCCAGCAGCTTGAGTCAGGGGATTGGGACCCAGTACTTC.

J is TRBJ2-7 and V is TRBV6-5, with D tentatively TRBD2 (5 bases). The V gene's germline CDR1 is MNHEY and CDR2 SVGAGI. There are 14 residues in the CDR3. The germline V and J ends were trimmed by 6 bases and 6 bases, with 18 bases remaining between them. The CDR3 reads CASSYRGWASEQYF. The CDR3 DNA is TGTGCCAGCAGCTACAGAGGGTGGGCCAGCGAGCAGTACTTC.

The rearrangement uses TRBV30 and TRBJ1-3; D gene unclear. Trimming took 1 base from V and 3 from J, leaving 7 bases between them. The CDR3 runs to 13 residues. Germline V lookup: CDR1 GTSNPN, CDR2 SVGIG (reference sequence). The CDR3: CAWSGQIGNTIYF. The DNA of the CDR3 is TGTGCCTGGAGTGGGCAGATTGGAAACACCATATATTTT.

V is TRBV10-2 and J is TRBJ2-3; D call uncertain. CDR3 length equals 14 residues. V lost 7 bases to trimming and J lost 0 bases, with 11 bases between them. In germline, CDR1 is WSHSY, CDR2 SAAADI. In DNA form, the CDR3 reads TGCGCCAGCACCCCTGGCGGCAGCACAGATACGCAGTATTTT. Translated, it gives CASTPGGSTDTQYF.

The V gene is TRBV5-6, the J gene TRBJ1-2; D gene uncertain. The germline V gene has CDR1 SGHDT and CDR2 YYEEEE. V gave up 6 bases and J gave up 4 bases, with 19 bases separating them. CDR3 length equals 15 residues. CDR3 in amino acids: CASNPSWEPAYGYTF. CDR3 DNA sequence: TGTGCCAGCAACCCGAGCTGGGAGCCTGCCTATGGCTACACCTTC.

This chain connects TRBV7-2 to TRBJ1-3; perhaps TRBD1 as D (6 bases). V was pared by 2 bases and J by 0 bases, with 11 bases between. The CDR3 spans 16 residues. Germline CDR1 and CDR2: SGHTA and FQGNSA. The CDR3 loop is CASSLSTGSSGNTIYF. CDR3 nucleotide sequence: TGTGCCAGCAGCTTATCCACAGGGAGCTCTGGAAACACCATATATTTT. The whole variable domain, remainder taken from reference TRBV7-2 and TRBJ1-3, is GAGVSQSPSNKVTEKGKDVELRCDPISGHTALYWYRQSLGQGLEFLIYFQGNSAPDKSGLPSDRFSAERTGGSVSTLTIQRTQQEDSAVYLCASSLSTGSSGNTIYFGEGSWLTVV.

The CDR3, as DNA: TGTGCCAGCTCACCACCGGGCAACAGTGAGCAGTTCTTC. This codes for CASSPPGNSEQFF. This chain joins TRBV18 and TRBJ2-1; D is ambiguous. V lost 0 bases and J 9 bases, leaving 9 bases between the germline ends. The germline gives CDR1 KGHSH, CDR2 LQKENI. The CDR3 covers 13 residues.

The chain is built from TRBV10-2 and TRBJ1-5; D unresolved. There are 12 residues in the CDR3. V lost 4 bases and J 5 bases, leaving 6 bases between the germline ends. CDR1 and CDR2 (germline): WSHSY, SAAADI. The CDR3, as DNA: TGCGCCAGCAGTGCGGAGTATCAGCCCCAGCATTTT. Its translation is CASSAEYQPQHF.

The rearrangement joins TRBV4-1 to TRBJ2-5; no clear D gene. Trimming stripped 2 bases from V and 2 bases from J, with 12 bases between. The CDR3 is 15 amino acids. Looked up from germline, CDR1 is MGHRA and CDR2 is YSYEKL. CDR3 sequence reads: CASSQRVGRQETQYF. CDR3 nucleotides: TGCGCCAGCAGCCAAAGAGTTGGCAGGCAAGAGACCCAGTACTTC.

The chain's CDR3 is CASSAGPGDEQFF. Written as DNA, the CDR3 is TGTGCCAGCAGCGCCGGACCCGGGGATGAGCAGTTCTTC. The rearrangement uses TRBV11-3 and TRBJ2-1, with D perhaps matching TRBD2 (5 bases). The CDR3 covers 13 residues. Germline lookup yields CDR1 SGHNT and CDR2 YENEEA. The ends were cut back, 5 bases at V and 8 bases at J, with 13 bases in the middle.

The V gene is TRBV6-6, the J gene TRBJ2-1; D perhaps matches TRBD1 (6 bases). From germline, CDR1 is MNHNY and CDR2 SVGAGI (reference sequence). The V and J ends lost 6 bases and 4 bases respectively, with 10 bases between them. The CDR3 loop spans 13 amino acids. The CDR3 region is CASSRDIYNEQFF. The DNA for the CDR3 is TGTGCCAGCAGCCGGGACATATACAATGAGCAGTTCTTC.